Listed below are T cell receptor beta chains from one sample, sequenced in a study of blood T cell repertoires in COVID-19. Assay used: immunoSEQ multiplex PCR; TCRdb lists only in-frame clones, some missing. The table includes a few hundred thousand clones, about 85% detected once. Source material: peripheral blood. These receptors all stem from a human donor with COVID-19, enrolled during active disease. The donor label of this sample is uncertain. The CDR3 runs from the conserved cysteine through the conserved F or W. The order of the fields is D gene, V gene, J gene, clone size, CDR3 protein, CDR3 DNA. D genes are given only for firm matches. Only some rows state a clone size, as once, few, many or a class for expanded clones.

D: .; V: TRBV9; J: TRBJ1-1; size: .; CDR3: CASSVGEGVYTEAFF; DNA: TGTGCCAGCAGCGTAGGAGAGGGGGTGTACACTGAAGCTTTCTTT
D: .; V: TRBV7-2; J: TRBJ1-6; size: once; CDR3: CASSPMGGRRDSPLHF; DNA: TGTGCCAGCAGCCCCATGGGAGGGCGGAGGGATTCACCCCTCCACTTT
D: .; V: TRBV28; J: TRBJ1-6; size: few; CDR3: CASSYPAGRNSPLHF; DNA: TGTGCCAGCAGTTATCCCGCAGGCCGCAATTCACCCCTCCACTTT
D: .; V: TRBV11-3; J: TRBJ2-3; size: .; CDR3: CASSLGGQFTDTQYF; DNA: TGTGCCAGCAGCTTAGGCGGACAGTTCACAGATACGCAGTATTTT
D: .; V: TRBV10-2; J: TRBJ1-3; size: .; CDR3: CASSSNRNSGNTIYF; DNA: TGCGCCAGCAGTTCTAACAGAAACTCTGGAAACACCATATATTTT
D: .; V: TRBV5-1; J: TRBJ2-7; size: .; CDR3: CASSSPSRESYEQYF; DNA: TGCGCCAGCAGCTCCCCAAGTCGGGAGTCCTACGAGCAGTACTTC
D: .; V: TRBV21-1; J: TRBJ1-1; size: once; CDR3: CASSKKQENTEAFF; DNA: TGTGCCAGCAGCAAAAAACAAGAGAACACTGAAGCTTTCTTT
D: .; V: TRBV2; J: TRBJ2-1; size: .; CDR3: CASNRILGAHNEQFF; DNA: TGTGCCAGCAATCGAATTTTAGGGGCCCACAATGAGCAGTTCTTC
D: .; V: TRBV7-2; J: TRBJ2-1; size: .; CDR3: CASSLDWRGHNEQFF; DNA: TGTGCCAGCAGCTTAGATTGGCGCGGGCACAATGAGCAGTTCTTC
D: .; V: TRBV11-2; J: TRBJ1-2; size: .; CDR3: CASSLSGFYGYTF; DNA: TGTGCCAGCAGCCTATCAGGGTTCTATGGCTACACCTTC
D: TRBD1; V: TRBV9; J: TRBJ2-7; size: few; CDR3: CASSAGQSSYEQYF; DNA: TGTGCCAGCAGCGCGGGACAGAGCTCCTACGAGCAGTACTTC
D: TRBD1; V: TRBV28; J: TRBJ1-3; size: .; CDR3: CASSSTTGAGNTIYF; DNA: TGTGCCAGCAGTTCTACGACAGGGGCTGGAAACACCATATATTTT
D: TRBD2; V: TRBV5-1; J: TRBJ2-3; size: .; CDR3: CASETSGPSTDTQYF; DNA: TGCGCCAGCGAGACTAGCGGGCCTAGCACAGATACGCAGTATTTT
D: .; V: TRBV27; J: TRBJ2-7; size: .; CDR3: CASSWRDRNYEQYF; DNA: TGTGCCAGCAGTTGGAGGGACAGAAACTACGAGCAGTACTTC
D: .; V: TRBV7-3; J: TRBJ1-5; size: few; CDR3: CASSLTAGGQPQHF; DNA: TGTGCCAGCAGCTTAACGGCGGGGGGTCAGCCCCAGCATTTT
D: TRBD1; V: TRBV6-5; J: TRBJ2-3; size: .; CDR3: CASRRQGASTDTQYF; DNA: TGTGCCAGCAGGAGACAGGGGGCAAGCACAGATACGCAGTATTTT
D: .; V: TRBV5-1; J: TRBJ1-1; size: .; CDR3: CASSLDTIYTEAFF; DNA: TGCGCCAGCAGCTTGGACACAATCTACACTGAAGCTTTCTTT
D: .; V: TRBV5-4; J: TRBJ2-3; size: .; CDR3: CASRSLAEPDVDTQYF; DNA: TGTGCCAGCAGATCCTTAGCGGAACCGGATGTGGATACGCAGTATTTT
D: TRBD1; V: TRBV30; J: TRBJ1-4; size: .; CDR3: CAWSTPGTGVEKLFF; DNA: TGTGCCTGGAGTACCCCCGGGACAGGGGTTGAAAAACTGTTTTTT
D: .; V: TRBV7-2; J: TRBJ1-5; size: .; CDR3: CASSLARGSNQPQHF; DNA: TGTGCCAGCAGCTTAGCGCGGGGGAGCAATCAGCCCCAGCATTTT
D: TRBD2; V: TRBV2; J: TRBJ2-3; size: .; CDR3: CASSEDSGIDTQYF; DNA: TGTGCCAGCAGTGAAGACAGCGGGATCGATACGCAGTATTTT
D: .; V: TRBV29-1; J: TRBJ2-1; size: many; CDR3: CSYSGGSLYNEQFF; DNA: TGCAGTTATTCGGGTGGCTCCCTTTACAATGAGCAGTTCTTC
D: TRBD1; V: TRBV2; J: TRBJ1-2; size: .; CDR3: CASSPSGDRVVHTF; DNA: TGTGCCAGCAGCCCTTCAGGGGACAGGGTGGTCCACACCTTC
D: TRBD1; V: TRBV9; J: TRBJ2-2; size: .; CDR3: CASSESGTGDGELFF; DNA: TGTGCCAGCAGCGAAAGCGGGACAGGGGACGGGGAGCTGTTTTTT
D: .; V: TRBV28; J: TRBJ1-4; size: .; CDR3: CASSLGGVREKLFF; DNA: TGTGCCAGCAGTTTAGGAGGGGTTCGGGAAAAACTGTTTTTT
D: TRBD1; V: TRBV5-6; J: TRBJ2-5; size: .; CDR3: CASSWTGPQETQYF; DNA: TGTGCCAGCAGCTGGACAGGGCCCCAAGAGACCCAGTACTTC
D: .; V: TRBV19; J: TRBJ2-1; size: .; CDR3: CASSIDTAYNEQFF; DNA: TGTGCCAGTAGTATAGATACAGCCTACAATGAGCAGTTCTTC
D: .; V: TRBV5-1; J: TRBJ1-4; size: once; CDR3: CASSPADRSGRLFF; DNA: TGCGCCAGCAGCCCGGCGGACAGATCAGGTCGACTGTTTTTT
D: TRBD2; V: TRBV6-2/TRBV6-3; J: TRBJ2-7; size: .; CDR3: CASRPSGRENEQYF; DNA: TGTGCCAGCAGGCCTAGCGGGAGAGAAAACGAGCAGTACTTC
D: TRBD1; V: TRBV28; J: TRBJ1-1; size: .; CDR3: CASRPPGQGLLRLEAFF; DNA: TGTGCCAGCAGGCCGCCGGGACAGGGTCTTTTACGCCTTGAAGCTTTCTTT
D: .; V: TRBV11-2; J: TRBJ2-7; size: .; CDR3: CASSPEHSTDYEQYF; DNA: TGTGCCAGCAGCCCAGAGCACAGTACCGACTACGAGCAGTACTTC
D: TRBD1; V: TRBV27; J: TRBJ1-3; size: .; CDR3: CASIADRELGNTIYF; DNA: TGTGCCAGCATCGCGGACAGGGAATTGGGAAACACCATATATTTT
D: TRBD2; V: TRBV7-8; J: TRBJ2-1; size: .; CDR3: CASSLRTSGSRDEQFF; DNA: TGTGCCAGCAGCTTAAGGACTAGCGGGAGTAGAGATGAGCAGTTCTTC
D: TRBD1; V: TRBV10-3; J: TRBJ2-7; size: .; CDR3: CAIDNGQGYEQYF; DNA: TGTGCCATCGATAATGGACAGGGCTACGAGCAGTACTTC
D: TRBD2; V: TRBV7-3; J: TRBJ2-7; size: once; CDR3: CASSLVAGSNYEQYF; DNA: TGTGCCAGCAGCTTAGTAGCGGGATCAAACTACGAGCAGTACTTC
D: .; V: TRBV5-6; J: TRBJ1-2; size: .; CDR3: CASSLGLSPPYGYTF; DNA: TGTGCCAGCAGCTTAGGACTTTCCCCCCCCTATGGCTACACCTTC
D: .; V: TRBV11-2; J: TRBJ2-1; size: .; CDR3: CASSSEVAGSYNEQFF; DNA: TGTGCCAGCAGCTCTGAGGTTGCGGGCTCCTACAATGAGCAGTTCTTC
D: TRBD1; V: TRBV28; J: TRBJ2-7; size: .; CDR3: CASSFLGQASYEQYF; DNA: TGTGCCAGCAGTTTTCTCGGACAGGCATCCTACGAGCAGTACTTC
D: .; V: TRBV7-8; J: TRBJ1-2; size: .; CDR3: CASSPGYGYTF; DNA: TGTGCCAGCAGCCCGGGTTATGGCTACACCTTC
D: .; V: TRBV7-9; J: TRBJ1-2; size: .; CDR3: CASSLASDSALFTF; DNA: TGTGCCAGCAGCTTAGCATCGGACAGCGCCCTCTTCACCTTC
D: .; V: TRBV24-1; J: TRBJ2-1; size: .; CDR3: CATSDAAGAPVYNEQFF; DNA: TGTGCCACCAGTGATGCGGCAGGGGCCCCCGTATACAATGAGCAGTTCTTC
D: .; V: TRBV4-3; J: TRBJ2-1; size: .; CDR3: CASSQGSNNEQFF; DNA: TGCGCCAGCAGCCAAGGTTCTAACAATGAGCAGTTCTTC
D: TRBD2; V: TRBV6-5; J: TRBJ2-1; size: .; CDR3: CASSYNLAASHNEQFF; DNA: TGTGCCAGCAGTTACAACCTAGCGGCCTCCCACAATGAGCAGTTCTTC
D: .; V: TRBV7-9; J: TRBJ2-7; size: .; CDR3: CASSLAFTGLEQYF; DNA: TGTGCCAGCAGCTTAGCGTTCACAGGACTAGAGCAGTACTTC
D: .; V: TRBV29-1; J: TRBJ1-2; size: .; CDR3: CSVAPWGEERYTF; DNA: TGCAGCGTGGCCCCCTGGGGGGAAGAACGCTACACCTTC
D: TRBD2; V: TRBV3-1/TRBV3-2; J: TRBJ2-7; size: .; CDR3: CASSQTSGAYEQYF; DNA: TGTGCCAGCAGCCAAACTAGCGGGGCCTACGAGCAGTACTTC
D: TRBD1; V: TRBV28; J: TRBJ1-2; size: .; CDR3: CASSFRGLHGYTF; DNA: TGTGCCAGCAGCTTCAGGGGGCTTCATGGCTACACCTTC
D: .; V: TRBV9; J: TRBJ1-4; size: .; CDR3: CASSLGLFEEKLFF; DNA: TGTGCCAGCAGCCTTGGGCTTTTCGAGGAAAAACTGTTTTTT
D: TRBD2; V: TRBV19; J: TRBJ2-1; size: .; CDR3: CASSTNSGPGGEQFF; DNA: TGTGCCAGTAGTACTAATAGCGGGCCGGGAGGTGAGCAGTTCTTC
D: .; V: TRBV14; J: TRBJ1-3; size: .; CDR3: CASSQLMSSGNTIYF; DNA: TGTGCCAGCAGCCAGCTCATGAGCTCTGGAAACACCATATATTTT
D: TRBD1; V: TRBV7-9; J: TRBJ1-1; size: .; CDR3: CATSTGGDTEAFF; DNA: TGTGCCACCTCAACAGGGGGAGACACTGAAGCTTTCTTT
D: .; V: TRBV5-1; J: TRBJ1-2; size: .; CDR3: CASSLELGRGYTF; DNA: TGCGCCAGCAGCTTGGAGTTAGGCAGGGGCTACACCTTC
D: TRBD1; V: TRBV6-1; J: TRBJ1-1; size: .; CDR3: CASSDGQGTNTEAFF; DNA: TGTGCCAGCAGTGACGGACAGGGGACGAACACTGAAGCTTTCTTT
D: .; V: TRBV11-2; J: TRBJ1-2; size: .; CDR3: CASSLAGAGYTF; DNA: TGTGCCAGCAGCTTAGCAGGGGCTGGCTACACCTTC
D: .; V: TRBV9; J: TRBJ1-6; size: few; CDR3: CASSVGREGSPLHF; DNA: TGTGCCAGCAGCGTAGGCAGGGAAGGTTCACCCCTCCACTTT
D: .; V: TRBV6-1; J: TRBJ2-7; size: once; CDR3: CASSPIVQQGEQYF; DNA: TGTGCCAGCAGTCCCATAGTACAACAGGGCGAGCAGTACTTC
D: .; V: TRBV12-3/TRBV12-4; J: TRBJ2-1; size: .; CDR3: CASSSGFYNEQFF; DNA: TGTGCCAGCAGTAGCGGGTTCTACAATGAGCAGTTCTTC
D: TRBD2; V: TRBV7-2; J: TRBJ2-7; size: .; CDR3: CASSLLAGGSSYEQYF; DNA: TGTGCCAGCAGCTTACTAGCGGGAGGCAGCTCCTACGAGCAGTACTTC
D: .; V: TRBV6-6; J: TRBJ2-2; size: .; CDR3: CASSYIQGAGGELFF; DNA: TGTGCCAGCAGTTACATCCAAGGGGCCGGCGGGGAGCTGTTTTTT
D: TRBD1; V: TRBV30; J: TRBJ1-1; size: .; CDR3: CAYATGTGVLNTEAFF; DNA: TGTGCCTACGCAACCGGGACAGGGGTATTGAACACTGAAGCTTTCTTT